A single sample gave rise to the 11 T cell receptor beta chains below, sequenced in a study of blood T cell dynamics during melanoma immunotherapy. Time point meaning: week 3, after first cycle of checkpoint inhibitor. Sequencing used immunoSEQ multiplex PCR; TCRdb keeps in-frame clones, though not all of them. This sample has about 28,000 clones; roughly 83% occur once, and the top ten carry about 9.4%. The input for sequencing was blood, taken from a patient treated with checkpoint blockade. Receptors originate from a human donor with melanoma.

This clone was recorded a few times. J is TRBJ1-4 and V is TRBV29-1; 10 positions agree with TRBD1. This CDR3 contains 18 residues. Trimming took 5 bases from V and 0 from J; bases not matched to a gene: 12. Germline loops: CDR1 SQVTM, CDR2 ANQGSEA. In DNA, the CDR3 is TGCAGCGTTCCGGGACAGGGGATCGGGGGTGCAACTAATGAAAAACTGTTTTTT. This gives the protein CSVPGQGIGGATNEKLFF.

This clone occurred once. The chain recombines TRBV13 with TRBJ2-3, with 13 bases fitting TRBD2. Germline CDR1 PRHDT, CDR2 FYEKMQ (reference sequence). The CDR3 length is 18 residues. V lost 2 bases and J lost 4; bases outside the gene matches: 9. CDR3 sequence reads: CASSLLGLAGFDADTQYF. The CDR3 DNA reads TGTGCCAGCAGCTTATTGGGACTAGCGGGATTTGACGCAGATACGCAGTATTTT.

V is TRBV11-2 and J is TRBJ2-7; TRBD1 agrees at 10 bases. Germline values: CDR1 SGHAT, CDR2 FQNNGV. V gave up 4 bases and J gave up 3 bases; unmatched junction bases: 6. The CDR3 is 15 residues long. CDR3 sequence: CASSWGTGAGYEQYF. The CDR3 region has the DNA TGTGCCAGCAGCTGGGGGACAGGGGCCGGCTACGAGCAGTACTTC.

The V and J genes are TRBV5-1 and TRBJ2-7, with no clear D. CDR3 length equals 15 residues. V was cut by 0 bases and J by 0 bases, with 10 bases left in between. CDR1 and CDR2 from the germline V gene are SGHRS and YFSETQ. CDR3 region: CASSLVDILSYEQYF. The CDR3 coding sequence is TGCGCCAGCAGCTTGGTGGATATTCTCTCCTACGAGCAGTACTTC.

V usage is TRBV7-9 and J usage is TRBJ2-5; 9 bases are shared with TRBD1. The V gene end was trimmed by 4 bases and the J gene end by 5 bases; junction bases not matched to a gene: 5. Germline CDR1 is SEHNR and CDR2 is FQNEAQ (reference sequence). CDR3 length: 14 residues. As DNA, the CDR3 is TGTGCCAGCAGCTCTACAGGGGGCGGGGAGACCCAGTACTTC. Translating it yields CASSSTGGGETQYF.

The sample holds one count of this clone. CDR3 in amino acids: CASSFGTQSDYGYTF. CDR3 DNA sequence: TGTGCCAGCAGCTTCGGAACTCAATCAGACTATGGCTACACCTTC. V and J are TRBV5-6 and TRBJ1-2; D is unclear. Germline V gene sequence: CDR1 SGHDT, CDR2 YYEEEE. Trimming removed 2 bases from V and 3 bases from J, with 14 bases in between. The CDR3 has 15 amino acids.

The V gene is TRBV5-1, the J gene TRBJ1-2; D call uncertain. Trimming took off 0 bases at V and 8 bases at J, with 11 bases between the two ends. CDR3 length equals 13 residues. The V gene's germline CDR1 is SGHRS and CDR2 YFSETQ. CDR3 in DNA: TGCGCCAGCAGCTTGGGGAGAAGTCAGGGCTACACCTTC. Translating it yields CASSLGRSQGYTF.

The J gene is TRBJ1-1, the V gene TRBV4-3; TRBD1 might be the D (5 bases). The CDR3 covers 14 residues. In germline, CDR1 is LGHNA, CDR2 YSLEER. V lost 0 bases to trimming and J lost 10 bases, with 15 bases between them. CDR3 loop: CASSQDPRARPAFF. For the CDR3, the DNA is TGCGCCAGCAGCCAAGACCCCAGGGCGCGGCCAGCTTTCTTT.

V usage is TRBV2 and J usage is TRBJ2-2; 9 bases agree with TRBD2. After removal of 4 bases from V and 1 base from J, the junction contained 10 bases not matched to a gene. There are 18 residues in the CDR3. Germline values: CDR1 SNHLY, CDR2 FYNNEI. CDR3 DNA: TGTGCCAGCAGTGTCTTCGCTAGCGGGGACTTGAACACCGGGGAGCTGTTTTTT. This translates into CASSVFASGDLNTGELFF.

CDR3 region: CSGDRKNNEQFF. In DNA, the CDR3 is TGCAGCGGGGACAGAAAAAACAATGAGCAGTTCTTC. This rearrangement joins TRBV29-1 to TRBJ2-1; 7 bases are shared with TRBD1. This CDR3 has 12 amino acids. V shed 7 bases and J 5 bases; nucleotides not matched to a gene: 5. Looked up from germline, CDR1 is SQVTM and CDR2 is ANQGSEA.

The chain combines TRBV27 with TRBJ2-3; D is unclear. Looked up from germline, CDR1 is MNHEY and CDR2 is SMNVEV (reference sequence). There are 14 residues in the CDR3. V was cut by 2 bases and J by 2 bases, with 8 bases left in between. CDR3 amino acids: CASSLLSSTDTQYF. DNA of the CDR3: TGTGCCAGCAGTTTACTCTCCTCCACAGATACGCAGTATTTT.